One sample yielded the 9 T cell receptor beta chains listed below, sequenced in a study of cytomegalovirus exposure and HLA in healthy donors. The PCR ran on 60 Vbeta and 13 Jbeta primers. Clones were sequenced by immunoSEQ multiplex PCR, and TCRdb holds only the in-frame ones, with some missing. Counted here are tens of thousands of clones, approximately 82% occurring once; the ten biggest clones make up approximately 2%. The sample comprised PBMCs. Receptors originate from a man aged 35 to 55 in good health and CMV-seronegative.

The chain couples TRBV5-1 to TRBJ1-1, with D hard to call. CDR1 SGHRS and CDR2 YFSETQ come from the germline V gene. V shed 4 bases and J shed 0 bases, with 7 bases lying between them. This CDR3 comprises 13 residues. CDR3 nucleotide sequence: TGCGCCAGCAGCCCTACTATGAACACTGAAGCTTTCTTT. It specifies CASSPTMNTEAFF.

This chain uses TRBV21-1 with TRBJ2-1; TRBD1, the table's D call, was not compared with the DNA. TRBV21-1 is assigned pseudogene status. The CDR3 runs 15 residues. The CDR3 DNA is TGTGCCAGCAGTACCCGGACAGGGCCCTACAATGAGCAGTTCTTC. Encoded protein: CASSTRTGPYNEQFF.

The chain uses TRBV4-1 and TRBJ2-5; D may be TRBD1 (6 bases). Trimming removed 4 bases from V and 2 bases from J, with 14 bases in between. CDR3 length: 15 residues. Germline loops: CDR1 MGHRA, CDR2 YSYEKL. In nucleotides, the CDR3 is TGCGCCAGCAGCCCACAGACAGGCCTTCAAGAGACCCAGTACTTC. Residues: CASSPQTGLQETQYF.

This chain uses TRBV11-2 with TRBJ2-5; 14 nucleotides line up with TRBD2. V gave up 5 bases and J gave up 3 bases; unmatched junction bases: 14. Germline assignment: CDR1 SGHAT and CDR2 FQNNGV. The CDR3 sequence is 19 residues long. The CDR3 coding sequence is TGTGCCAGCAGCGTAGGGCCGGGACTAGCGGGGGTCCCAAAAGAGACCCAGTACTTC. This codes for CASSVGPGLAGVPKETQYF.

This chain connects TRBV28 to TRBJ1-2; TRBD1 agrees at 9 bases. The length of the CDR3 is 14 residues. From germline, CDR1 is MDHEN and CDR2 SYDVKM. V lost 5 bases, J lost 2 bases, and 3 bases stayed unmatched. CDR3 DNA: TGTGCCAGCAGTGAAGGACAGGGGAACTATGGCTACACCTTC. It yields the protein CASSEGQGNYGYTF.

CDR3 nucleotide sequence: TGTGCCAGCAGCGTATGGGACTTTGGGGCCAACGTCCTGACTTTC. It codes for CASSVWDFGANVLTF. V is TRBV9 and J is TRBJ2-6; D is perhaps TRBD2 (6 bases). The CDR3 runs 15 residues. Per germline, CDR1 SGDLS and CDR2 YYNGEE. With 1 base removed from V and 3 bases from J, the gap between germline ends came to 8 bases.

V usage is TRBV6-5 and J usage is TRBJ1-1; D is undetermined. Germline V gene sequence: CDR1 MNHEY, CDR2 SVGAGI. This CDR3 has 12 amino acids. Trimming shortened V by 4 bases and J by 3 bases, and 6 bases separated the two germline ends. CDR3 coding DNA: TGTGCCAGCAGTTCGTATGACACTGAAGCTTTCTTT. It specifies CASSSYDTEAFF.

This clone was detected only once. The chain combines TRBV4-2 with TRBJ1-5; 11 nucleotides align to TRBD1. Germline CDR1 reads LGHNA; CDR2 reads YNFKEQ. The CDR3 totals 17 residues. J was trimmed by 7 bases and V by 4 bases; bases with no gene match: 12. DNA for the CDR3: TGTGCCAGCAGCCTCGGACAGGGGGCGTCTAGAGAACAGCCCCAGCATTTT. Protein sequence: CASSLGQGASREQPQHF.

For this clone: Germline is not matched at one junction end, which may reflect a read error. The V gene is TRBV6-6, the J gene TRBJ2-2; no firm D call. Looked up from germline, CDR1 is MNHNY and CDR2 is SVGAGI (reference sequence). CDR3 length equals 13 residues. The CDR3 is CASSNSVAGELFF. The CDR3 DNA reads as TGTGCCAGCAGTAACTCTGTAGCCGGGGAGCTGTTTTTT.